Here is one T cell receptor beta chain with its context. The repertoire was sequenced with immunoSEQ multiplex PCR; TCRdb's copy has only in-frame clones and lacks some. This sample has about 310,000 clones, with approximately 85% found just once. The CDR3 is 15 residues long. CDR1 LGHNT and CDR2 FRNRAP come from the germline V gene. V shed 0 bases and J shed 4 bases, with 9 bases lying between them. The data were obtained in a study of cytomegalovirus exposure and HLA in healthy donors. The clonotype originates from a man aged 25 to 40 in good health and CMV-seronegative. The chain employs TRBV12-5 and TRBJ2-2, with D possibly matching TRBD1 (5 bases). Material for sequencing was PBMCs. The CDR3 DNA reads TGTGCTAGTGGTTTGGTTTCAGGGCTCACCGGGGAGCTGTTTTTT. Amino acid sequence: CASGLVSGLTGELFF.